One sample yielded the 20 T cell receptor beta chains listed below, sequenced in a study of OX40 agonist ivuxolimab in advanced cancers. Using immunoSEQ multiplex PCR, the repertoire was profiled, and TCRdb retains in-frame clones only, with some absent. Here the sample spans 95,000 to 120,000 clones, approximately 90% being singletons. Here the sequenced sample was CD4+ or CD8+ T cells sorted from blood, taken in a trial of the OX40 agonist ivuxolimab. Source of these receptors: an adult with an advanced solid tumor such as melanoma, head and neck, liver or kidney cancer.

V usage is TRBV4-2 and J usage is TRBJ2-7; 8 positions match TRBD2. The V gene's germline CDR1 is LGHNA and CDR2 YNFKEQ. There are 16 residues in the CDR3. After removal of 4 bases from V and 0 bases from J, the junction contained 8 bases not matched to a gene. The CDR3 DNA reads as TGTGCCAGCAGCCCAAGAAAAAGCGGGAGCTCCTACGAGCAGTACTTC. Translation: CASSPRKSGSSYEQYF.

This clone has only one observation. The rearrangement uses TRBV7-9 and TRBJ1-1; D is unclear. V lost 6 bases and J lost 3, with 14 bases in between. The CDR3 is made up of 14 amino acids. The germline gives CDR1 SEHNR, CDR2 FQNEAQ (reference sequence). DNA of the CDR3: TGTGCCAGCAGTCCTCCCCGGTCTGACACTGAAGCTTTCTTT. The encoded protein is CASSPPRSDTEAFF. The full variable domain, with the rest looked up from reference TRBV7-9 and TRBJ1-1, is DTGVSQNPRHKITKRGQNVTFRCDPISEHNRLYWYRQTLGQGPEFLTYFQNEAQLEKSRLLSDRFSAERPKGSFSTLEIQRTEQGDSAMYLCASSPPRSDTEAFFGQGTRLTVV.

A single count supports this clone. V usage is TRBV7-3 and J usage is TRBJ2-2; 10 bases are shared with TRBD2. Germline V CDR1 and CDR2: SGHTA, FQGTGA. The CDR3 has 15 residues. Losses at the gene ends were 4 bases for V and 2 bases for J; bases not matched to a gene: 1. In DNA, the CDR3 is TGTGCCAGCAGCTCTAGCGGGAGTAACACCGGGGAGCTGTTTTTT. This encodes CASSSSGSNTGELFF.

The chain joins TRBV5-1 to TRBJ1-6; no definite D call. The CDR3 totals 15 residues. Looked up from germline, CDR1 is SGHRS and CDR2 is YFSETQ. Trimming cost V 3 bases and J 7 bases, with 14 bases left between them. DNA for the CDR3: TGCGCCAGCAGCTCTTCGGGTGTGGGCAATTCACCCCTCCACTTT. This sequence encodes CASSSSGVGNSPLHF.

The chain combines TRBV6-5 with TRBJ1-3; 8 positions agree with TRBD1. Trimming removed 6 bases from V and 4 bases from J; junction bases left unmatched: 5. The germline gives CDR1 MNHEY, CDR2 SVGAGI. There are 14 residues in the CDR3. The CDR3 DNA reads TGTGCCAGCAGAACGACAGGGGACGGAAACACCATATATTTT. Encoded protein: CASRTTGDGNTIYF.

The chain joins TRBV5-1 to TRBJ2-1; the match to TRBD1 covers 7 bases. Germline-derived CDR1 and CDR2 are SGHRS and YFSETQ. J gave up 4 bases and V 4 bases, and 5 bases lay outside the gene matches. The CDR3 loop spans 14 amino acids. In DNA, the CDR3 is TGCGCCAGCAGCCCTGGGGACAGTTACAATGAGCAGTTCTTC. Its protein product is CASSPGDSYNEQFF.

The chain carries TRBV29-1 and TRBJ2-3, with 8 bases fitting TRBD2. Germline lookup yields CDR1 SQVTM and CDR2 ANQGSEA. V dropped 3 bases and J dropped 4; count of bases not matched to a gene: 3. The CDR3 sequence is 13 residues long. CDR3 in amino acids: CSVETSAADTQYF. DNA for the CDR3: TGCAGCGTTGAGACTAGCGCGGCAGATACGCAGTATTTT.

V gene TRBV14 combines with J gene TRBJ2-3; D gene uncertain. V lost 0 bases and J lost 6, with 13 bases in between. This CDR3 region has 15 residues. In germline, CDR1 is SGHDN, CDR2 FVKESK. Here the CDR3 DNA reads TGTGCCAGCAGCCAAGAGCTGCTAGGGCTTGATACGCAGTATTTT. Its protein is CASSQELLGLDTQYF.

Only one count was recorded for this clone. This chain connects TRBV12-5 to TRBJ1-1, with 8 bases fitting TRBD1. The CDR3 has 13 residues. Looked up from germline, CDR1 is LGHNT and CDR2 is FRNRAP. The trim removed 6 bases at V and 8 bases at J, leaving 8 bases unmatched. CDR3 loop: CASGPDRGEEAFF. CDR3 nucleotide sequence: TGTGCTAGTGGGCCCGACAGGGGCGAAGAAGCTTTCTTT.

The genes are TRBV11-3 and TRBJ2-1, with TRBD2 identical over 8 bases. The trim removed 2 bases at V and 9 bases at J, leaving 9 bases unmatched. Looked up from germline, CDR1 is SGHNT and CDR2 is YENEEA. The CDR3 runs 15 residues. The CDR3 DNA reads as TGTGCCAGCAGCTTATTAGCGGGGACTGGGAGTGAGCAGTTCTTC. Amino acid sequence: CASSLLAGTGSEQFF.

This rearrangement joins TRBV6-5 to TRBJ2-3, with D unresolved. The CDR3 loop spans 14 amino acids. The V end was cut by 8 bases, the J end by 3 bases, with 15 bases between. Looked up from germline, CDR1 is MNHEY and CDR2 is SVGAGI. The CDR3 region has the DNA TGTGCCAGCTCCCGACGTGTGGGGACAGATACGCAGTATTTT. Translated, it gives CASSRRVGTDTQYF.

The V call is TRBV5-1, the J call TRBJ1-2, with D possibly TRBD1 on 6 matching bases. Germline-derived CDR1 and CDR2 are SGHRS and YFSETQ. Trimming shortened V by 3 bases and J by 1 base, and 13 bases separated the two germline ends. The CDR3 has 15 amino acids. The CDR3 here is CASSSTGFLNYGYTF. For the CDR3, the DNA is TGCGCCAGCAGCTCGACAGGATTTCTTAACTATGGCTACACCTTC.

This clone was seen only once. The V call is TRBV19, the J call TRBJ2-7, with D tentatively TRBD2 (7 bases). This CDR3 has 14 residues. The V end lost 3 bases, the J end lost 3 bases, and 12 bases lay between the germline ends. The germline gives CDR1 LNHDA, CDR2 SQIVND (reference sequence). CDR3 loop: CASSMGGRHYEQYF. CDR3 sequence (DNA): TGTGCCAGTAGTATGGGGGGGCGGCACTACGAGCAGTACTTC.

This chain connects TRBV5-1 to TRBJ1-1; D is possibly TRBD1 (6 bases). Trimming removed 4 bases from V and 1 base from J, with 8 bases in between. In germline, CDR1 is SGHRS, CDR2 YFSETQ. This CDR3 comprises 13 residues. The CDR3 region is CASSVGGNTEAFF. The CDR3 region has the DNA TGCGCCAGCAGCGTAGGGGGGAACACTGAAGCTTTCTTT.

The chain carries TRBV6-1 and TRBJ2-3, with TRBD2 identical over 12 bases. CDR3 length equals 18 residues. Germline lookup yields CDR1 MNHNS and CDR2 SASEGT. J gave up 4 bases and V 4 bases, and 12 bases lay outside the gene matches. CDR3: CASSGQGGLAGVADTQYF. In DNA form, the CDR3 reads TGTGCCAGCAGTGGACAGGGGGGACTAGCGGGTGTGGCAGATACGCAGTATTTT.

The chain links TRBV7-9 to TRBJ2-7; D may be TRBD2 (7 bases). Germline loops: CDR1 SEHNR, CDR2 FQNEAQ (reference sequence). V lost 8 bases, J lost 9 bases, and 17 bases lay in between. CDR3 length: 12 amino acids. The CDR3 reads CASADPRGGQYF. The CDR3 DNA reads TGTGCCAGCGCGGATCCAAGGGGGGGGCAGTACTTC.

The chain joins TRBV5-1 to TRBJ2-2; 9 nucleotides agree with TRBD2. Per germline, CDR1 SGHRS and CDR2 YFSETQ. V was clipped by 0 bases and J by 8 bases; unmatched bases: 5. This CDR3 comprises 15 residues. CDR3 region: CASSLDVSGGGELFF. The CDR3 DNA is TGCGCCAGCAGCTTGGATGTTAGCGGGGGAGGGGAGCTGTTTTTT.

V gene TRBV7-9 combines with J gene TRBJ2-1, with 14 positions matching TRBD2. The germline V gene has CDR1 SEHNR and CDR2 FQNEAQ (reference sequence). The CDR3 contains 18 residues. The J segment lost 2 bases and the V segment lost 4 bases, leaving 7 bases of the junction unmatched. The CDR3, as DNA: TGTGCCAGCAGCTCCGTCGGGACTAGCGGGAGACCCTACAATGAGCAGTTCTTC. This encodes CASSSVGTSGRPYNEQFF.

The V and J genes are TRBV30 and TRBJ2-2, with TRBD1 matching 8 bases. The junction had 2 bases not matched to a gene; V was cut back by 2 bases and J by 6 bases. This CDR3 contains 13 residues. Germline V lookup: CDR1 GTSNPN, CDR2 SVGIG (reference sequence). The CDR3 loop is CAWSTGGPGELFF. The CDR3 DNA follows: TGTGCCTGGAGTACAGGGGGACCCGGGGAGCTGTTTTTT.

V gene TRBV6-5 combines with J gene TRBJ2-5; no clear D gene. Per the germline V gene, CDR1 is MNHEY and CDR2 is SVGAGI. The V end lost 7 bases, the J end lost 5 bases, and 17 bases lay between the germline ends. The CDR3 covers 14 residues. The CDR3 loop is CASTRRPTGETQYF. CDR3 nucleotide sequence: TGTGCCAGCACCCGCCGACCCACCGGCGAGACCCAGTACTTC.